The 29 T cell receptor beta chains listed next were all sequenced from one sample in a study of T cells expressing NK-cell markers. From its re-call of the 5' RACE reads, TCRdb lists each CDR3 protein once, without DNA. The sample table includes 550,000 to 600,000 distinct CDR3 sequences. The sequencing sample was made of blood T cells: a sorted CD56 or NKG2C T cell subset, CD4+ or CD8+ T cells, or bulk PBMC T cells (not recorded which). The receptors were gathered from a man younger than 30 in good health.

CDR3 in amino acids: CASSFSDYGYTF. The chain is built from TRBV12-3 or TRBV12-4 and TRBJ1-2. The CDR3 runs 12 residues.

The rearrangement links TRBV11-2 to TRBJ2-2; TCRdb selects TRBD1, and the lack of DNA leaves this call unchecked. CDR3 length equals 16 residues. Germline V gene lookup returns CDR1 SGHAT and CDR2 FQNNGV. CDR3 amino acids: CASSLVRNPGPGELFF.

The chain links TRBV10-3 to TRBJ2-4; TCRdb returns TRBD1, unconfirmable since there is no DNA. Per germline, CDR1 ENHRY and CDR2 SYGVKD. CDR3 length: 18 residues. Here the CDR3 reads CAISESRAGGSAKNIQYF.

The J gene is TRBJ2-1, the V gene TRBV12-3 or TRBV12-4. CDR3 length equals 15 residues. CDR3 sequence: CASSLELAYQFEQFF.

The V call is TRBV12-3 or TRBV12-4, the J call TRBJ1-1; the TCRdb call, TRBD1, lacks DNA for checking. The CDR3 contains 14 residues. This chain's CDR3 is CASSSQGGITEAFF.

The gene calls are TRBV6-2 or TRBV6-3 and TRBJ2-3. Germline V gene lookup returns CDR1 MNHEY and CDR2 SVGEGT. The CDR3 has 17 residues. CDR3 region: CASSYSISEVYLDTQYF.

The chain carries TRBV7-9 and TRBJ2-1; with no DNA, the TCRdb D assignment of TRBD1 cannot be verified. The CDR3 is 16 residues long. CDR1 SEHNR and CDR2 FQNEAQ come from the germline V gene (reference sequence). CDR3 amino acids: CASSSPRGRGSNEQFF.

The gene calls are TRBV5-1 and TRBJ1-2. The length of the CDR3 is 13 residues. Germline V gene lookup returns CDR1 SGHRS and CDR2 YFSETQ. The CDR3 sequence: CASSQDQNYGYTF.

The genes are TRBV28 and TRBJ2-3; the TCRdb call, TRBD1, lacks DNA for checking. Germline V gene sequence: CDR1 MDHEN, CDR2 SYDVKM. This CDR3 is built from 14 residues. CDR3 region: CASSPDRGGDTQYF. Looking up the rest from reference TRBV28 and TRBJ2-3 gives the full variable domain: DVKVTQSSRYLVKRTGEKVFLECVQDMDHENMFWYRQDPGLGLRLIYFSYDVKMKEKGDIPEGYSVSREKKERFSLILESASTNQTSMYLCASSPDRGGDTQYFGPGTRLTVL.

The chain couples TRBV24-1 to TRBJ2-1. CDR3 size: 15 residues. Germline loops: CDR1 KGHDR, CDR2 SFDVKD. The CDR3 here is CATSSAYSSYNEQFF.

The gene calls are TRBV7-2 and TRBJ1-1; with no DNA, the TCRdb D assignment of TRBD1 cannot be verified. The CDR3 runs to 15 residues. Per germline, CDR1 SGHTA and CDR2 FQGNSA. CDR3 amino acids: CASSLDDGGWTEAFF.

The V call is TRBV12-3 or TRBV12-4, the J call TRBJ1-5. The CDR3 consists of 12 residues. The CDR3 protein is CASRIEGKPQHF.

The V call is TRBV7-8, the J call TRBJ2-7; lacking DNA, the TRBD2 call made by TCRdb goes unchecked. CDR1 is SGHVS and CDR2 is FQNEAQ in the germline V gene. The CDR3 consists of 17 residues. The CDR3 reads CASSSLRTSGSGHEQYF.

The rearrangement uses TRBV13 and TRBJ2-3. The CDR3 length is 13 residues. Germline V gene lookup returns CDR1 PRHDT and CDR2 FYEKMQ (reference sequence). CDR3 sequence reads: CASSSTTLLVKYF.

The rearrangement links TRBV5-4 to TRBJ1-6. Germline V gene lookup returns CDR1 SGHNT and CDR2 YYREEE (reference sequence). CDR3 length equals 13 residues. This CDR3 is CASSLYTDSPLHF.

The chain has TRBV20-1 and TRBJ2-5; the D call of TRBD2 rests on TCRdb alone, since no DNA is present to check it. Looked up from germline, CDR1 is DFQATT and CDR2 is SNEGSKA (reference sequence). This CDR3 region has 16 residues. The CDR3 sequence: CSARFLAGGYQETQYF.

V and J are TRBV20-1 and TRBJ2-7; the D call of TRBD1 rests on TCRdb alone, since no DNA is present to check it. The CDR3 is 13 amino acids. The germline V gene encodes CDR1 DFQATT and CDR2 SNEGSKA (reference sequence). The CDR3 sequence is CSATGTKDYEQYF.

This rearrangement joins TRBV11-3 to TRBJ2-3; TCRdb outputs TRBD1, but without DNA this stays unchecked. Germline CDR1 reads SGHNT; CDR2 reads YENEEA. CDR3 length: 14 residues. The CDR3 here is CASSRGGPTDTQYF.

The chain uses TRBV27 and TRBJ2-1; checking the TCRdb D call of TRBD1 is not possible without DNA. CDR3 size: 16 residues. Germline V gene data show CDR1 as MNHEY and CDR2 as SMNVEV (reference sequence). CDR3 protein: CASTMTGENPYNEQFF.

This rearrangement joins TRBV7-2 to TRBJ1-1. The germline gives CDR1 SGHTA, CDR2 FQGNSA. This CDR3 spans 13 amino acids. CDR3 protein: CASSPPVNTEAFF. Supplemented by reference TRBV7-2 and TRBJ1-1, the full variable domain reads GAGVSQSPSNKVTEKGKDVELRCDPISGHTALYWYRQSLGQGLEFLIYFQGNSAPDKSGLPSDRFSAERTGGSVSTLTIQRTQQEDSAVYLCASSPPVNTEAFFGQGTRLTVV.

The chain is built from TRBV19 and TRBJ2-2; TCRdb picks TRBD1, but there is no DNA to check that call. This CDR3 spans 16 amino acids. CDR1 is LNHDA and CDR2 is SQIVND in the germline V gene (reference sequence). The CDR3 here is CASSRWTGAFTGELFF.

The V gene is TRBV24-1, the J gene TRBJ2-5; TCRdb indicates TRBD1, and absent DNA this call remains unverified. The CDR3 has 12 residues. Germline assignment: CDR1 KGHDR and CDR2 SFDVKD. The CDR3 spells CATSQGQETQYF.

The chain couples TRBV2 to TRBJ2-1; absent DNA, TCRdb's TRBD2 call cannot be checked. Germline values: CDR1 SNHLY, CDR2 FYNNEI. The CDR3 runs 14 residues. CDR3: CATLGLAGVNEQFF.

CDR3: CASGGTPSRQPQHF. The chain recombines TRBV2 with TRBJ1-5; without DNA, the TCRdb call of TRBD1 cannot be checked. The CDR3 has 14 residues. Germline V gene lookup returns CDR1 SNHLY and CDR2 FYNNEI.

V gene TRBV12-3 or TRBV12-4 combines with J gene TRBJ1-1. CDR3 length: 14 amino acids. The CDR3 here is CASSLAGMNTEAFF.

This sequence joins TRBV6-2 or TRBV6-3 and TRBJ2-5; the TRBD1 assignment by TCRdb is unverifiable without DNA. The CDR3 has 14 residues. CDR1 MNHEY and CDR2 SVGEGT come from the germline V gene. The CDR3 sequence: CASSQPLLRETQYF.

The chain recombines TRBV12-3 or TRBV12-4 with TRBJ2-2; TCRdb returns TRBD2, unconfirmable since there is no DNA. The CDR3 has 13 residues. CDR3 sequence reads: CASSLGLAVELFF.

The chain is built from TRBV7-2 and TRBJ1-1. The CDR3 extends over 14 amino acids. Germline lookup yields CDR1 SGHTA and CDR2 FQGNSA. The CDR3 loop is CASSLAIVTSEAFF.

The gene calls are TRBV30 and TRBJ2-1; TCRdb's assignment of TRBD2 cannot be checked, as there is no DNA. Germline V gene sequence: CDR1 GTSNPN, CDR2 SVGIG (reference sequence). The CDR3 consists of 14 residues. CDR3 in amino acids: CAWNIAGPSDEQFF.